The rows below give T cell receptor beta chains drawn from one sample of a study of T cells in narcolepsy. Sequencing was performed with immunoSEQ multiplex PCR; in TCRdb, only in-frame clones are kept and a portion is missing. Of around 30,000 clones in the sample, 78% are singletons; the top ten hold about 1.3%. Sequenced material: CD45RA- memory CD4+ T cells from PBMCs. The receptor source for this set is a human donor with narcolepsy. Each CDR3 is given with its conserved first and last residue. The D gene is left open where the match is weak. Not every row has a clone size; where given, it reads once, few, many or a size class.

V gene: TRBV10-2; J gene: TRBJ2-3; clone size: once; CDR3 length: 13; D gene: TRBD2; CDR3 protein: CASHAGGSDTQYF; CDR3 DNA: TGCGCCAGCCATGCCGGGGGGTCAGATACGCAGTATTTT
V gene: TRBV10-3; J gene: TRBJ1-2; clone size: NA; CDR3 length: 16; D gene: TRBD1; CDR3 protein: CAIRGTGVSSNYGYTF; CDR3 DNA: TGTGCCATCAGGGGGACAGGGGTCTCTTCTAACTATGGCTACACCTTC
V gene: TRBV19; J gene: TRBJ2-5; clone size: NA; CDR3 length: 13; D gene: NA; CDR3 protein: CASSTDIFGTQYF; CDR3 DNA: TGTGCCAGTAGTACGGATATTTTCGGGACCCAGTACTTC
V gene: TRBV7-8; J gene: TRBJ1-5; clone size: NA; CDR3 length: 16; D gene: NA; CDR3 protein: CASSPRTSSGNQPQHF; CDR3 DNA: TGTGCCAGCAGCCCAAGGACTTCCTCAGGGAATCAGCCCCAGCATTTT
V gene: TRBV5-1; J gene: TRBJ1-1; clone size: NA; CDR3 length: 13; D gene: NA; CDR3 protein: CASKDSMNTEAFF; CDR3 DNA: TGCGCCAGCAAGGACAGCATGAACACTGAAGCTTTCTTT
V gene: TRBV2; J gene: TRBJ1-1; clone size: NA; CDR3 length: 14; D gene: NA; CDR3 protein: CASRGGLENTEAFF; CDR3 DNA: TGTGCCAGCAGGGGGGGTTTAGAGAACACTGAAGCTTTCTTT
V gene: TRBV5-1; J gene: TRBJ2-7; clone size: NA; CDR3 length: 15; D gene: NA; CDR3 protein: CASSPGDGSSYEQYF; CDR3 DNA: TGCGCCAGCAGCCCGGGGGACGGTAGCTCCTACGAGCAGTACTTC
V gene: TRBV2; J gene: TRBJ1-1; clone size: NA; CDR3 length: 13; D gene: NA; CDR3 protein: CASSEKPLTEAFF; CDR3 DNA: TGTGCCAGCAGTGAAAAACCCCTCACTGAAGCTTTCTTT
V gene: TRBV15; J gene: TRBJ2-7; clone size: NA; CDR3 length: 15; D gene: TRBD1; CDR3 protein: CATSKPGQGFNEQYF; CDR3 DNA: TGTGCCACCAGCAAACCGGGACAGGGATTCAACGAGCAGTACTTC
V gene: TRBV11-2; J gene: TRBJ2-1; clone size: NA; CDR3 length: 12; D gene: NA; CDR3 protein: CASSLEGGAEFF; CDR3 DNA: TGTGCCAGCAGCTTAGAAGGGGGGGCCGAGTTCTTC
V gene: TRBV30; J gene: TRBJ1-1; clone size: NA; CDR3 length: 17; D gene: TRBD1; CDR3 protein: CAWSAGDRGRRNTEAFF; CDR3 DNA: TGTGCCTGGAGTGCAGGGGACAGGGGGCGACGGAACACTGAAGCTTTCTTT
V gene: TRBV9; J gene: TRBJ2-1; clone size: NA; CDR3 length: 16; D gene: NA; CDR3 protein: CASSVGGGGSYNEQFF; CDR3 DNA: TGTGCCAGCAGCGTAGGGGGCGGTGGCTCCTACAATGAGCAGTTCTTC
V gene: TRBV5-4; J gene: TRBJ1-5; clone size: NA; CDR3 length: 14; D gene: NA; CDR3 protein: CASSYTGSNQPQHF; CDR3 DNA: TGTGCCAGCAGCTATACTGGCAGCAATCAGCCCCAGCATTTT